This TCR beta chain originates from a study of T-cell memory formation after mild COVID-19. Whole-study findings and limits: Some clones that responded were present in memory (sampled pre-infection), which suggests cross-reactive memory joined.

Constant-segment-primed 5'RACE gave TCR alpha and TCR beta cDNA libraries with sample barcodes and UMIs. Each CDR3 protein is one row after TCRdb ran MiXCR on the 5' RACE reads. The profile shows roughly 310,000 distinct CDR3 sequences, 15% to 20% of them singletons. Concerning this clonotype itself: The antigen is undetermined.

The sequenced material came from PBMCs or a T cell subset sorted from them (not recorded which). This sequence originates from a man between 18 and 35 years old who had mild COVID-19 (a few samples of this study predate the infection). Cell type and time point are not known.

The CDR3 reads CASSPPGRGGRGEQFF. CDR3 nucleotides: TGTGCCAGCAGCCCACCCGGCCGCGGGGGGCGGGGTGAGCAGTTCTTC. The chain joins TRBV5-4 to TRBJ2-1; 8 nucleotides agree with TRBD2. In germline, CDR1 is SGHNT, CDR2 YYREEE (reference sequence). The CDR3 totals 16 residues. Germline trimming cut 4 bases from V and 9 bases from J; bases unmatched to any gene: 15. Together with reference TRBV5-4 and TRBJ2-1, the CDR3 gives the full variable domain: ETGVTQSPTHLIKTRGQQVTLRCSSQSGHNTVSWYQQALGQGPQFIFQYYREEENGRGNFPPRFSGLQFPNYSSELNVNALELDDSALYLCASSPPGRGGRGEQFFGPGTRLTVL.